The 17 T cell receptor beta chains below were found in one sample sequenced in a study of T cells expressing NK-cell markers. From its re-call of the 5' RACE reads, TCRdb lists each CDR3 protein once, without DNA. This repertoire includes fewer than 550,000 distinct CDR3 sequences. The sequenced material came from blood T cells: a sorted CD56 or NKG2C T cell subset, CD4+ or CD8+ T cells, or bulk PBMC T cells (not recorded which). The receptors here all came from a woman aged 45-59 years in good health.

This sequence joins TRBV28 and TRBJ2-3; TCRdb outputs TRBD1, but without DNA this stays unchecked. CDR1 MDHEN and CDR2 SYDVKM come from the germline V gene. The CDR3 is made up of 13 amino acids. CDR3: CASMDGGTDTQYF. The whole variable domain, remainder taken from reference TRBV28 and TRBJ2-3, is DVKVTQSSRYLVKRTGEKVFLECVQDMDHENMFWYRQDPGLGLRLIYFSYDVKMKEKGDIPEGYSVSREKKERFSLILESASTNQTSMYLCASMDGGTDTQYFGPGTRLTVL.

The V call is TRBV5-1, the J call TRBJ1-1; TCRdb returns TRBD1, unconfirmable since there is no DNA. The CDR3 spans 14 residues. The V gene's germline CDR1 is SGHRS and CDR2 YFSETQ. CDR3 sequence: CASRNNRGGTEAFF.

V gene TRBV29-1 combines with J gene TRBJ1-5; with no DNA, the TCRdb D assignment of TRBD1 cannot be verified. Germline CDR1 reads SQVTM; CDR2 reads ANQGSEA. The CDR3 covers 13 residues. CDR3 sequence: CSIRTGDNQPQHF.

The rearrangement links TRBV29-1 to TRBJ1-5; TCRdb names TRBD1, which stays unverified in the absence of DNA. The CDR3 sequence is 13 residues long. CDR1 and CDR2 (germline): SQVTM, ANQGSEA. The CDR3 sequence: CSVSDRRNQPQHF.

This chain connects TRBV24-1 to TRBJ2-5; the D call of TRBD1 rests on TCRdb alone, since no DNA is present to check it. The germline gives CDR1 KGHDR, CDR2 SFDVKD. The CDR3 has 15 amino acids. This CDR3 is CATSDPGRSQETQYF.

The chain uses TRBV6-4 and TRBJ1-1. The CDR3 loop spans 15 amino acids. CDR1 MRHNA and CDR2 SNTAGT come from the germline V gene. The CDR3 spells CASRPTGKRHTEAFF.

V is TRBV29-1 and J is TRBJ2-1. Germline values: CDR1 SQVTM, CDR2 ANQGSEA. The CDR3 length is 14 residues. CDR3 loop: CSVARRGRLDEQFF.

The CDR3 sequence is CASSYRGREKLFF. J is TRBJ1-4 and V is TRBV6-5; TCRdb calls TRBD1, which cannot be checked without DNA. CDR1 and CDR2 from the germline V gene are MNHEY and SVGAGI. The CDR3 extends over 13 amino acids.

The rearrangement links TRBV5-1 to TRBJ1-6. This CDR3 spans 16 amino acids. CDR1 and CDR2 (germline): SGHRS, YFSETQ. The chain's CDR3 is CASSLYLAGRISPLHF. Supplemented by reference TRBV5-1 and TRBJ1-6, the full variable domain reads KAGVTQTPRYLIKTRGQQVTLSCSPISGHRSVSWYQQTPGQGLQFLFEYFSETQRNKGNFPGRFSGRQFSNSRSEMNVSTLELGDSALYLCASSLYLAGRISPLHFGNGTRLTVT.

The chain combines TRBV6-9 with TRBJ2-4; TCRdb outputs TRBD2, but without DNA this stays unchecked. The CDR3 totals 16 residues. CDR1 and CDR2 from the germline V gene are MNHGY and SVAAGI. CDR3 sequence reads: CASSYFAGAGVRIQYF.

The gene calls are TRBV5-4 and TRBJ2-1; TCRdb indicates TRBD1, and absent DNA this call remains unverified. CDR1 and CDR2 (germline): SGHNT, YYREEE (reference sequence). The CDR3 length is 14 residues. Here the CDR3 reads CASSSGGTAAEQFF.

This chain uses TRBV12-3 or TRBV12-4 with TRBJ2-1. The CDR3 consists of 15 residues. CDR3 protein: CASSFRRQVYNEQFF.

The V and J genes are TRBV19 and TRBJ1-2. Looked up from germline, CDR1 is LNHDA and CDR2 is SQIVND (reference sequence). The CDR3 totals 13 residues. CDR3 protein: CASSRSSNYGYTF.

The genes are TRBV7-6 and TRBJ2-5; the D gene TCRdb calls, TRBD2, cannot be checked with no DNA. Germline-derived CDR1 and CDR2 are SGHVS and FNYEAQ. This CDR3 contains 17 residues. The CDR3 loop is CASSSLREGRQSETQYF.

The chain couples TRBV2 to TRBJ2-1; TCRdb returns TRBD2, unconfirmable since there is no DNA. This CDR3 has 15 residues. The germline CDR1 and CDR2 sequences are SNHLY and FYNNEI. CDR3 sequence: CASYQREFSHNEQFF.

This sequence joins TRBV21-1 and TRBJ2-7; TCRdb's D gene call, TRBD1, goes unchecked for lack of DNA. TRBV21-1 is deemed a pseudogene. The CDR3 consists of 15 residues. This CDR3 is CASSKVQGVFYEQYF.

This chain joins TRBV10-3 and TRBJ1-1. The CDR3 has 13 amino acids. Germline V CDR1 and CDR2: ENHRY, SYGVKD. The CDR3 sequence: CASNLQGNTEAFF.